This T cell receptor beta chain was documented in a study of T cells after posttransplantation cyclophosphamide. The table lists this clone with many counts. What it binds is not known. Germline V gene data show CDR1 as SEHNR and CDR2 as FQNEAQ (reference sequence). V lost 1 base to trimming and J lost 3 bases, with 12 bases between them. The CDR3 extends over 15 amino acids. Sequenced by immunoSEQ multiplex PCR; TCRdb stores in-frame clones only, minus some. This sample has around 34,000 clones, each found more than once. Study-wide points: Later post-transplant blood repertoires were often dominated by donor CD8+ memory clones.

Sequencing was carried out using PBMCs. The origin of this receptor is a woman aged 45-59 years in good health and a related stem cell transplant donor. The chain employs TRBV7-9 and TRBJ1-1, with D possibly matching TRBD1 (5 bases). The CDR3 sequence is CASSLDWTTDTEAFF. The CDR3 coding sequence is TGTGCCAGCAGCTTAGATTGGACAACGGACACTGAAGCTTTCTTT. The full variable domain, rest sourced from reference TRBV7-9 and TRBJ1-1, is DTGVSQNPRHKITKRGQNVTFRCDPISEHNRLYWYRQTLGQGPEFLTYFQNEAQLEKSRLLSDRFSAERPKGSFSTLEIQRTEQGDSAMYLCASSLDWTTDTEAFFGQGTRLTVV.